This T cell receptor beta chain comes out of a study of blood T cell repertoires in COVID-19 (dated by TCRdb to the early 2020s). As for the study more broadly: Samples covering the acute and convalescent phases of COVID-19 were provided by collaborators in the United States, Italy and Spain. The prospective study material was composed of cDNA or gDNA derived from T cells, B-cell-depleted T cells, or PBMCs. Deeply sampled blood TCRbeta repertoires from subjects exposed to, actively infected with, or recovered from COVID-19 were included in the dataset. A freely available public database, intended as a resource for researchers studying the immune response to SARS-CoV-2, is where the repertoires were released. Samples were obtained from the ongoing ImmuneRACE study (first 160 participants) and from 950 to 1,500 subjects provided by 6 global collaborators. The sample metadata nearly always contained a de-identified subject ID, COVID-19 status, age in years and sex. Where available, HLA class I and class II types were taken from metadata supplied by the sample provider and were not determined by assay-based typing.

TCRbeta CDR3 regions were amplified from genomic DNA using the immunoSEQ Assay, a bias-controlled multiplex PCR. Concerning the study's data processing: The number of nucleated cells in each sample was estimated by amplification of reference gene primers within the assay. Sequence reads were collapsed and filtered to measure the absolute abundance of every unique TCRbeta CDR3 rearrangement. For each sample, productive Simpson clonality was calculated as the square root of Simpson's diversity index over productive rearrangements. TCRdb took over this immuneACCESS table, retaining in-frame rearrangements with V and J assigned. Such tables are incomplete; in checked studies, under half of the missing clones stem from an unresolved V gene, and the remainder is unexplained. V and J calls and clone size are given by that table; D and trimming were obtained from the DNA. A total of about 140,000 clones appear in this sample, 70% to 80% of them only once. Approximately 15% of the sample is taken by the ten largest.

CDR3 length: 14 amino acids, cysteine to phenylalanine. Only the CDR3 DNA is retained, 42 bases long and in frame from the first base. The germline V gene (reference sequence) provides CDR1 SGHNT and CDR2 YYREEE. V ends up 1 base short and J 8 bases short, with an unmatched junction base count of 5. Each collaborating institution followed its own protocols to collect whole blood in K2EDTA tubes. For TCRbeta analysis, collaborators shipped samples in one of three forms: frozen whole blood, isolated PBMCs, or DNA extracted from either of those sample types. As to this clone: The antigen this receptor binds is unknown. The input lacks base qualities; no much larger clone sits a single base away.

Paper-wide results and their limitations: The amount of clinical and demographic metadata varied by source and participant and was provided uncurated.

The chain is made from TRBV5-4 and TRBJ1-2; the central 10 bases match TRBD1. This sequence originates from a man over 45 with acute or convalescent COVID-19. Sequenced material: peripheral blood. The CDR3 reads as follows: CASSLYGTGDGYTF. The DNA reads as follows: TGTGCCAGCAGCTTGTACGGGACAGGGGACGGCTACACCTTC.